Shown below are 25 T cell receptor beta chains from a single sample sequenced in a study of cytomegalovirus exposure and HLA in healthy donors. The PCR contained 60 Vbeta and 13 Jbeta primers. Here immunoSEQ multiplex PCR was the method, and the copy in TCRdb shows in-frame clones only, minus some. The data contain 170,000 or so clones, approximately 80% of them singletons. What was sequenced was PBMCs. These receptors all stem from a woman aged 45-65 years in good health and CMV-seropositive.

The chain is built from TRBV5-4 and TRBJ2-1, with TRBD2 matching 9 bases. Germline V CDR1 and CDR2: SGHNT, YYREEE (reference sequence). CDR3 size: 16 residues. The V segment lost 4 bases and the J segment 0 bases; nucleotides outside the gene matches: 5. DNA of the CDR3: TGTGCCAGCAGCCGTAGCGGGGGTAGCTCCTACAATGAGCAGTTCTTC. Translation: CASSRSGGSSYNEQFF.

The V and J genes are TRBV4-3 and TRBJ2-3; 8 bases agree with TRBD1. This CDR3 is 16 amino acids long. Germline V CDR1 and CDR2: LGHNA, YSLEER. Unmatched junction bases numbered 4, after V lost 0 bases and J lost 2 bases. The CDR3 DNA is TGCGCCAGCAGCCAAGACGGGACAGGATACACAGATACGCAGTATTTT. Protein: CASSQDGTGYTDTQYF.

This sequence joins TRBV5-6 and TRBJ2-3; D may be TRBD2 (5 bases). CDR1 SGHDT and CDR2 YYEEEE come from the germline V gene. Deletions cut 7 bases from V and 0 bases from J, with 24 bases between. CDR3 length: 18 amino acids. CDR3 region: CASHMPFDYLSSTDTQYF. The DNA for the CDR3 is TGTGCCAGCCATATGCCCTTCGACTACCTTTCTAGCACAGATACGCAGTATTTT.

Only one count was recorded for this clone. This rearrangement joins TRBV5-8 to TRBJ1-4; no definite D call. The CDR3 runs 13 residues. V lost 1 base to trimming and J lost 6 bases, with 7 bases between them. The germline CDR1 and CDR2 sequences are SGHTS and YDEGEE. This chain's CDR3 is CASSLSNDEKLFF. CDR3 coding DNA: TGTGCCAGCAGCTTGAGCAACGATGAAAAACTGTTTTTT.

This chain joins TRBV5-4 and TRBJ2-7; 8 bases are a match to TRBD2. V was clipped by 1 base and J by 1 base; unmatched bases: 4. Germline CDR1 and CDR2: SGHNT and YYREEE (reference sequence). CDR3 length equals 15 residues. The CDR3 reads CASSLPGGGSYEQYF. The CDR3 DNA sequence: TGTGCCAGCAGCTTGCCGGGCGGGGGGTCCTACGAGCAGTACTTC.

J is TRBJ1-1 and V is TRBV9; 7 nucleotides align to TRBD1. The length of the CDR3 is 13 residues. The trim removed 4 bases at V and 4 bases at J, leaving 4 bases unmatched. CDR1 is SGDLS, CDR2 YYNGEE, per germline. The CDR3 DNA reads TGTGCCAGCAGCCCTCAGGGGGGCACTGAAGCTTTCTTT. Translation: CASSPQGGTEAFF.

DNA of the CDR3: TGTGCCAGCTCACCAGCGGGGAGCTCTGGAAACACCATATATTTT. Amino acids: CASSPAGSSGNTIYF. The chain couples TRBV18 to TRBJ1-3; D not certain. Between the trimmed V and J ends, which lost 2 bases and 0 bases, there was a span of 8 bases. Looked up from germline, CDR1 is KGHSH and CDR2 is LQKENI. The CDR3 totals 15 residues.

This clone has a handful of counts. The chain uses TRBV7-2 and TRBJ1-2; D is possibly TRBD1 (6 bases). CDR3 length: 16 residues. CDR1 and CDR2 (germline): SGHTA, FQGNSA. Trimming left V 1 base short and J 8 bases short, with 20 bases between. CDR3 sequence (DNA): TGTGCCAGCAGCTTAGACGCTTTACGGGGGGCAGGAGGCTACACCTTC. It yields the protein CASSLDALRGAGGYTF.

The V call is TRBV27, the J call TRBJ2-1, with TRBD2 matching over 8 bases. CDR1 is MNHEY, CDR2 SMNVEV, per germline (reference sequence). Trimming removed 7 bases from V and 8 bases from J; junction bases left unmatched: 13. The CDR3 totals 15 residues. DNA for the CDR3: TGTGCCAGCATATCCTACTCAGCGGGAGCTTATGAGCAGTTCTTC. Residues: CASISYSAGAYEQFF.

V and J are TRBV6-5 and TRBJ1-3; maybe TRBD1 (5 bases). Germline-derived CDR1 and CDR2 are MNHEY and SVGAGI. The CDR3 is 15 residues long. Deletions cut 5 bases from V and 3 bases from J, with 14 bases between. This chain's CDR3 is CASSLLQGYGNTIYF. The CDR3 nucleotides are TGTGCCAGCAGTCTACTCCAGGGTTATGGAAACACCATATATTTT.

V gene TRBV6-6 combines with J gene TRBJ2-1, with 10 bases that match TRBD2. CDR1 is MNHNY, CDR2 SVGAGI, per germline (reference sequence). V lost 6 bases to trimming and J lost 9 bases; unmatched junction nucleotides: 2. The CDR3 runs to 12 residues. This chain's CDR3 is CASSRTSGEQFF. CDR3 nucleotide sequence: TGTGCCAGCAGCCGGACTAGCGGTGAGCAGTTCTTC.

About this clone itself: Other DNA sequences in the same sample also yield this CDR3. The chain combines TRBV2 with TRBJ2-6; the match to TRBD1 covers 12 bases. V lost 8 bases to trimming and J lost 4 bases; unmatched junction nucleotides: 15. Germline V CDR1 and CDR2: SNHLY, FYNNEI. There are 19 residues in the CDR3. CDR3 nucleotide sequence: TGTGCCAGCCGTGGAGGCTGGGGACAGGGGGCAGGGGGGGCCAACGTCCTGACTTTC. Its translation is CASRGGWGQGAGGANVLTF.

The rearrangement joins TRBV29-1 to TRBJ2-3; possibly TRBD1 for D (5 bases). The CDR3 runs 14 residues. V lost 3 bases, J lost 1 base, and 11 bases lay in between. Germline V gene lookup returns CDR1 SQVTM and CDR2 ANQGSEA. The chain's CDR3 is CSVDPGWGTDTQYF. CDR3 DNA: TGCAGCGTTGATCCAGGGTGGGGCACAGATACGCAGTATTTT.

The table lists this clone with a count of one. The chain recombines TRBV6-4 with TRBJ2-2, with unresolved D. The CDR3 runs 13 residues. V lost 4 bases and J 5 bases, leaving 8 bases between the germline ends. CDR1 is MRHNA, CDR2 SNTAGT, per germline. Here the CDR3 reads CASSVTVTGELFF. The CDR3 nucleotides read TGTGCCAGCAGTGTCACAGTTACCGGGGAGCTGTTTTTT.

This chain uses TRBV4-2 with TRBJ1-5; TRBD1 agrees at 7 bases. The trim removed 5 bases at V and 10 bases at J, leaving 8 bases unmatched. The CDR3 sequence is 13 residues long. Germline lookup yields CDR1 LGHNA and CDR2 YNFKEQ. For the CDR3, the DNA is TGTGCCAGCAGCACAGGGGCCATTGAACCCCAGCATTTT. Amino acids: CASSTGAIEPQHF.

Details on this clone: This CDR3 is also generated by other DNA sequences in the sample. J is TRBJ1-1 and V is TRBV5-1; D is unclear. The CDR3 contains 13 residues. The germline CDR1 and CDR2 sequences are SGHRS and YFSETQ. Trimming took off 5 bases at V and 4 bases at J, with 12 bases between the two ends. CDR3 nucleotides: TGCGCCAGCAGTCCTCAGGAGGGCACTGAAGCTTTCTTT. Translating gives CASSPQEGTEAFF. The full variable domain, in which reference TRBV5-1 and TRBJ1-1 provide the parts outside the CDR3, is KAGVTQTPRYLIKTRGQQVTLSCSPISGHRSVSWYQQTPGQGLQFLFEYFSETQRNKGNFPGRFSGRQFSNSRSEMNVSTLELGDSALYLCASSPQEGTEAFFGQGTRLTVV.

The chain carries TRBV4-3 and TRBJ1-2; 10 bases map to TRBD1. This CDR3 region has 15 residues. V was pared by 1 base and J by 4 bases, with 3 bases of the junction left unmatched. Germline V gives CDR1 LGHNA, CDR2 YSLEER. DNA for the CDR3: TGCGCCAGCAGCCAAGGACAGGGGGCCGGCTATGGCTACACCTTC. Protein: CASSQGQGAGYGYTF.

The chain links TRBV4-2 to TRBJ1-4; TRBD1 matches at 7 bases. Germline lookup yields CDR1 LGHNA and CDR2 YNFKEQ. CDR3 length: 15 residues. The ends lost 2 bases at V and 8 bases at J; junction bases unmatched: 8. The CDR3 DNA is TGTGCCAGCAGCCAAACCGACAGGGAAGGCGAAAAACTGTTTTTT. Amino acids: CASSQTDREGEKLFF.

The chain has TRBV5-4 and TRBJ2-7; the D gene is possibly TRBD1 (5 bases). V was pared by 2 bases and J by 3 bases, with 9 bases between. CDR3 length: 13 amino acids. The germline CDR1 and CDR2 sequences are SGHNT and YYREEE (reference sequence). The DNA of the CDR3 is TGTGCCAGCAGCTTCAGACAGAACTACGAGCAGTACTTC. As protein: CASSFRQNYEQYF.

The J gene is TRBJ1-1, the V gene TRBV28, with D possibly TRBD1 on 6 matching bases. Trimming removed 6 bases from V and 6 bases from J, with 11 bases in between. CDR1 and CDR2 from the germline V gene are MDHEN and SYDVKM. The CDR3 totals 12 residues. The CDR3 loop is CASRIQGSEAFF. The CDR3 coding sequence is TGTGCCAGCAGAATACAGGGATCTGAAGCTTTCTTT. The entire variable domain, with the rest obtained from reference TRBV28 and TRBJ1-1, is as follows: DVKVTQSSRYLVKRTGEKVFLECVQDMDHENMFWYRQDPGLGLRLIYFSYDVKMKEKGDIPEGYSVSREKKERFSLILESASTNQTSMYLCASRIQGSEAFFGQGTRLTVV.

Only a few counts were recorded for this clone. The chain combines TRBV18 with TRBJ1-2; D not certain. V was shortened by 3 bases and J by 0 bases, with 8 bases between the two germline ends. The CDR3 contains 14 residues. Germline V CDR1 and CDR2: KGHSH, LQKENI. The CDR3, as DNA: TGTGCCAGCTCACCGGAGTTAGCTAACTATGGCTACACCTTC. Translated: CASSPELANYGYTF.

The J gene is TRBJ2-3, the V gene TRBV27, with 10 bases that match TRBD1. The germline gives CDR1 MNHEY, CDR2 SMNVEV (reference sequence). The CDR3 totals 19 residues. The V and J ends lost 5 bases and 2 bases, in that order; junction bases with no gene match: 16. This CDR3 is CASSPRTGGQRGVTDTQYF. The DNA for the CDR3 is TGTGCCAGCAGTCCCCGGACAGGGGGACAACGGGGGGTCACAGATACGCAGTATTTT.

A remark on this clone: Other DNA sequences in this specimen translate into the identical CDR3. The chain has TRBV2 and TRBJ2-5; D perhaps matches TRBD2 (6 bases). V was clipped by 6 bases and J by 5 bases, with 13 bases between them. Germline CDR1 and CDR2: SNHLY and FYNNEI. The CDR3 runs 13 residues. CDR3 nucleotide sequence: TGTGCCAGCAGCGGGACTGGCGGGGAGACCCAGTACTTC. Amino acid sequence: CASSGTGGETQYF.

The chain couples TRBV7-2 to TRBJ2-7, with 9 bases matching TRBD1. J gave up 2 bases and V 2 bases, and 10 bases lay outside the gene matches. Germline assignment: CDR1 SGHTA and CDR2 FQGNSA. There are 17 residues in the CDR3. CDR3 sequence (DNA): TGTGCCAGCAGCTTAATAGAAATAGGACAGGGGACCTACGAGCAGTACTTC. It translates to CASSLIEIGQGTYEQYF.

This chain uses TRBV9 with TRBJ1-2; 9 bases fit TRBD1. Losses at the gene ends were 4 bases for V and 2 bases for J; bases not matched to a gene: 3. The germline V gene encodes CDR1 SGDLS and CDR2 YYNGEE. This CDR3 has 14 amino acids. The CDR3: CASSPDRGNYGYTF. The CDR3 DNA sequence: TGTGCCAGCAGCCCCGACAGGGGGAACTATGGCTACACCTTC.